The T cell receptor beta chain under discussion was sequenced for a study of blood T cell repertoires in COVID-19. In the study overall: Acute-phase and convalescent COVID-19 samples originated in the United States, Italy and Spain. From T cells, B-cell-depleted T cells, or PBMCs came the material, which was cDNA or gDNA.

In the authors' methods: It was from reference gene primer amplification that nucleated cell counts were estimated. The repertoire was sequenced with immunoSEQ multiplex PCR; TCRdb's copy has only in-frame clones and lacks some. V and J calls and clone size come straight from that table; D and trimming were deduced from the DNA. The table has approximately 250,000 clones, about 89% seen once. This clone was seen only a few times. Germline values: CDR1 MNHEY, CDR2 SVGAGI. Between the trimmed V and J ends, which lost 2 bases and 4 bases, there was a span of 6 bases. The CDR3 spans 13 residues. The J gene is TRBJ1-5, the V gene TRBV6-5; D unclear. The origin of this receptor is a man aged 35-49 years with active or convalescent COVID-19. Sequencing was carried out using peripheral blood. The CDR3 DNA sequence: TGTGCCAGCAGTTACCTGCGTAATCAGCCCCAGCATTTT. The encoded protein is CASSYLRNQPQHF.